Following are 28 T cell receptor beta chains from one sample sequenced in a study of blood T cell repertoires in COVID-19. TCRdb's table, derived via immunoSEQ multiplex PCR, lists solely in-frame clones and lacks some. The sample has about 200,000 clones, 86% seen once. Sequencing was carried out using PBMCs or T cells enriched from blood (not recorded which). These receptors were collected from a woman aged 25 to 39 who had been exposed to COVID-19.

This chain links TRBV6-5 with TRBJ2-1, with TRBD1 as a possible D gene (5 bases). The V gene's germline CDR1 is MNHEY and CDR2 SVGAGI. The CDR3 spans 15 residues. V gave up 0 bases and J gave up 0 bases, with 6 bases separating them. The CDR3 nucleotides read TGTGCCAGCAGTTACTCCCAGGGCTCCTACAATGAGCAGTTCTTC. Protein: CASSYSQGSYNEQFF.

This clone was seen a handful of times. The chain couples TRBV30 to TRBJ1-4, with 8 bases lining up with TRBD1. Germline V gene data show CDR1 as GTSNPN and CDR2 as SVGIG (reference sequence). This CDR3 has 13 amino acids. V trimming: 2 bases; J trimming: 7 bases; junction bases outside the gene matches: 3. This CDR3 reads CAWSQGASEKLFF. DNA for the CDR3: TGTGCCTGGAGTCAGGGGGCAAGTGAAAAACTGTTTTTT.

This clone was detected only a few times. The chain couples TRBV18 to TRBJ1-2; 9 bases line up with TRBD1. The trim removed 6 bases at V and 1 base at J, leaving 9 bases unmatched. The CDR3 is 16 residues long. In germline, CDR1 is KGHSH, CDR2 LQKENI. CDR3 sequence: CASSRRPGQGNYGYTF. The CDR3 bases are TGTGCCAGCTCCCGACGGCCGGGACAGGGTAACTATGGCTACACCTTC.

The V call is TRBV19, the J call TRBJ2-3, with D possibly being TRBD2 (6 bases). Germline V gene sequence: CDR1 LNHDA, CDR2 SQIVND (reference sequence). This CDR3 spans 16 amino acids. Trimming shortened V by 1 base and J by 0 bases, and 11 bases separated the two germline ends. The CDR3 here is CASSIVSGLSTDTQYF. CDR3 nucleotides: TGTGCCAGTAGTATAGTCAGCGGGTTGAGCACAGATACGCAGTATTTT.

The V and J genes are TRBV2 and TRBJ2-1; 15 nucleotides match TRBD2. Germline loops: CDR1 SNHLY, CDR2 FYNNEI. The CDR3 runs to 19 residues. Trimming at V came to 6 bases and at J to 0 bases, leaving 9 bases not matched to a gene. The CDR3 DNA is TGTGCCAGCAGAGGGACTAGCGGGGGGCCCCTGAGCTCCTACAATGAGCAGTTCTTC. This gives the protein CASRGTSGGPLSSYNEQFF. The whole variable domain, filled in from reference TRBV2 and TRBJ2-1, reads EPEVTQTPSHQVTQMGQEVILRCVPISNHLYFYWYRQILGQKVEFLVSFYNNEISEKSEIFDDQFSVERPDGSNFTLKIRSTKLEDSAMYFCASRGTSGGPLSSYNEQFFGPGTRLTVL.

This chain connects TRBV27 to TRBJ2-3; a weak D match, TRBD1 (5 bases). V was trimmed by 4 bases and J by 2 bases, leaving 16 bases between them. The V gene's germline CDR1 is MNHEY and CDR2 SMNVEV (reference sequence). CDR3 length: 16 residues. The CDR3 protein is CASSWAGSDPTDTQYF. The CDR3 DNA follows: TGTGCCAGCAGTTGGGCAGGGTCAGACCCCACAGATACGCAGTATTTT.

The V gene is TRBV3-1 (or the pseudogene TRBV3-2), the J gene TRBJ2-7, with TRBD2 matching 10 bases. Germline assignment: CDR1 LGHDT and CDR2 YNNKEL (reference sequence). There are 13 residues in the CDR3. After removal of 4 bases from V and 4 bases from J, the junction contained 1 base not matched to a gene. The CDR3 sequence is CASSRTSGYEQYF. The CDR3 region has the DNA TGTGCCAGCAGCCGGACTAGCGGTTACGAGCAGTACTTC.

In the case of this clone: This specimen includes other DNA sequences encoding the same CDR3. The CDR3 here is CSASSGAGETQYF. As DNA, the CDR3 is TGCAGTGCTAGTAGCGGGGCTGGGGAGACCCAGTACTTC. The chain uses TRBV20-1 and TRBJ2-5; 8 bases fit TRBD2. CDR3 length equals 13 residues. Germline V CDR1 and CDR2: DFQATT, SNEGSKA (reference sequence). J gave up 5 bases and V 3 bases, and 5 bases lay outside the gene matches.

This CDR3 is CASTPPGISTEAFF. The CDR3 nucleotides read TGTGCCAGCACCCCGCCCGGTATAAGCACTGAAGCTTTCTTT. The gene calls are TRBV7-9 and TRBJ1-1; no firm D call. This CDR3 is 14 amino acids long. V dropped 7 bases and J dropped 4 bases, with 16 bases sitting between them. Germline V gives CDR1 SEHNR, CDR2 FQNEAQ (reference sequence).

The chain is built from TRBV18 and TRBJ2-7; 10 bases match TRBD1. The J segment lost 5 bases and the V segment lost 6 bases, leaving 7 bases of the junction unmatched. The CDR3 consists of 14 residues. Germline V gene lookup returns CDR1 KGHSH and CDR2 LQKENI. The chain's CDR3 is CASSEGTGVNEQYF. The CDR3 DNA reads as TGTGCCAGCTCGGAGGGGACAGGGGTCAACGAGCAGTACTTC.

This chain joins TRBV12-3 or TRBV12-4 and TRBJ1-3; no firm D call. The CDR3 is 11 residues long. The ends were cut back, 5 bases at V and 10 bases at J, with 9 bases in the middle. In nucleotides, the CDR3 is TGTGCCAGCAGTCTGAGGAGGACCATATATTTT. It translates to CASSLRRTIYF.

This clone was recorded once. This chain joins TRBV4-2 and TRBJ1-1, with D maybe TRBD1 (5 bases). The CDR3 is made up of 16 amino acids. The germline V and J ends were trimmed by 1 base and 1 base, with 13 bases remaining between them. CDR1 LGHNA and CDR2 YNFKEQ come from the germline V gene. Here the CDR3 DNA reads TGTGCCAGCAGCCAAGGGGGTGGGACTGCGAACACTGAAGCTTTCTTT. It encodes CASSQGGGTANTEAFF.

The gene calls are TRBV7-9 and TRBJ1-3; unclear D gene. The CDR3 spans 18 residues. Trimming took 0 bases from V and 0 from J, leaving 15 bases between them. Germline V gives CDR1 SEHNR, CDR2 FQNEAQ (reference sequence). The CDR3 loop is CASSLAWAGINSGNTIYF. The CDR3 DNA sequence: TGTGCCAGCAGCTTAGCTTGGGCAGGAATTAACTCTGGAAACACCATATATTTT.

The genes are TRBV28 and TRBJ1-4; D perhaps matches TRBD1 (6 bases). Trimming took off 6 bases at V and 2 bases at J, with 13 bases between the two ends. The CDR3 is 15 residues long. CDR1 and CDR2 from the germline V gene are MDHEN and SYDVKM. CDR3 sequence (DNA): TGTGCCAGCAGGACCGGGGGGGCCACTAATGAAAAACTGTTTTTT. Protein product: CASRTGGATNEKLFF.

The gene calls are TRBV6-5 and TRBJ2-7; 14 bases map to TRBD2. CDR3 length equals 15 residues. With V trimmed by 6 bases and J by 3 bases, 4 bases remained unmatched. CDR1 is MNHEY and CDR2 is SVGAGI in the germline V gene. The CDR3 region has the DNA TGTGCCAGCAGACCGGGACTAGCGGGGGTCTACGAGCAGTACTTC. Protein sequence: CASRPGLAGVYEQYF.

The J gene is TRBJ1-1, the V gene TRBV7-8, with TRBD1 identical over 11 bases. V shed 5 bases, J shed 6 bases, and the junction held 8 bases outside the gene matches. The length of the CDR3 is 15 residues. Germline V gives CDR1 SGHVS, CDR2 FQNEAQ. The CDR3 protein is CASSPRGTGGPEAFF. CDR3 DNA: TGTGCCAGCAGCCCGAGAGGGACAGGGGGGCCTGAAGCTTTCTTT.

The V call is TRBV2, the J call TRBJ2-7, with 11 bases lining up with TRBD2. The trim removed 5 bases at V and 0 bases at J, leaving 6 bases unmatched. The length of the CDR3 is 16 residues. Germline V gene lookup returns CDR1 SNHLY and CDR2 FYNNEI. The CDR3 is CASSRGLAASSYEQYF. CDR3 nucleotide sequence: TGTGCCAGCAGTCGGGGACTAGCGGCAAGCTCCTACGAGCAGTACTTC.

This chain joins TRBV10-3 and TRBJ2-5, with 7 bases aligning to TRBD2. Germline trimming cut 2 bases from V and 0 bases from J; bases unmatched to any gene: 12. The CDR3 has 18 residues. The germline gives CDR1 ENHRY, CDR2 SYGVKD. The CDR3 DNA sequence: TGTGCCATCAGTGAGACAGAAAGTAGCGGGCCCTACCAAGAGACCCAGTACTTC. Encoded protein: CAISETESSGPYQETQYF.

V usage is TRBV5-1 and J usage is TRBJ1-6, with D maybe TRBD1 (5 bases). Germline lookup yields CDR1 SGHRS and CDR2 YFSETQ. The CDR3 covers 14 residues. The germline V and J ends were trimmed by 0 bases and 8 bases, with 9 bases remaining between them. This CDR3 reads CASSLDRIYSPLHF. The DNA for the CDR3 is TGCGCCAGCAGCTTGGACAGGATCTATTCACCCCTCCACTTT.

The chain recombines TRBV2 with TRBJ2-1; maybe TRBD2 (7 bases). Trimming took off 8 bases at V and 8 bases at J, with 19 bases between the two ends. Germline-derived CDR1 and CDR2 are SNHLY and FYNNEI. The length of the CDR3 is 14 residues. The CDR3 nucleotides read TGTGCCAGCCATGGGGGCGGGGGCCAGGATGAGCAGTTCTTC. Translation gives CASHGGGGQDEQFF.

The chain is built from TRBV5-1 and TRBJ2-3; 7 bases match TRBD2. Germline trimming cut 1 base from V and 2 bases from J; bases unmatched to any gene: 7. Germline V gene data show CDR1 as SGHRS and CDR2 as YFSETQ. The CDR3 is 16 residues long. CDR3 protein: CASSLMGTTPTDTQYF. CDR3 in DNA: TGCGCCAGCAGCTTGATGGGGACTACTCCCACAGATACGCAGTATTTT.

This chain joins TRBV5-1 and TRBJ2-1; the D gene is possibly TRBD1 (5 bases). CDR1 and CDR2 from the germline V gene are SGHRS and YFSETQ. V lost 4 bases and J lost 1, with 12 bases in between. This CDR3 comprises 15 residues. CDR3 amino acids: CASSGTGASYNEQFF. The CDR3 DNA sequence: TGCGCCAGCAGCGGTACTGGGGCTTCCTACAATGAGCAGTTCTTC.

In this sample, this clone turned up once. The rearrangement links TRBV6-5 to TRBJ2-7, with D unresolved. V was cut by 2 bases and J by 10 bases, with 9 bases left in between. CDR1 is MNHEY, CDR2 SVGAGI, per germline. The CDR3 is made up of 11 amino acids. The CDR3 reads CASSYLRRQYF. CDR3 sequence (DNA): TGTGCCAGCAGTTACCTTCGCAGACAGTACTTC.

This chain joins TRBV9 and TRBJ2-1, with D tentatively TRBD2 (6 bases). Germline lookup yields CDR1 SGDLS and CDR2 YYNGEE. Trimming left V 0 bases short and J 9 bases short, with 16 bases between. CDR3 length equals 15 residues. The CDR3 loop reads CASSVGGLKSGEQFF. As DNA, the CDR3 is TGTGCCAGCAGCGTAGGGGGACTCAAAAGCGGTGAGCAGTTCTTC.

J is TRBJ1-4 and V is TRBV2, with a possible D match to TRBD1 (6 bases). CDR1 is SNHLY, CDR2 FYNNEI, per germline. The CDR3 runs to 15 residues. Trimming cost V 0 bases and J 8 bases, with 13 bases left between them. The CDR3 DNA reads TGTGCCAGCAGTGAAGCGGGGGGGGCCGGCGAAAAACTGTTTTTT. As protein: CASSEAGGAGEKLFF. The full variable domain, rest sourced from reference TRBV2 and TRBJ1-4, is EPEVTQTPSHQVTQMGQEVILRCVPISNHLYFYWYRQILGQKVEFLVSFYNNEISEKSEIFDDQFSVERPDGSNFTLKIRSTKLEDSAMYFCASSEAGGAGEKLFFGSGTQLSVL.

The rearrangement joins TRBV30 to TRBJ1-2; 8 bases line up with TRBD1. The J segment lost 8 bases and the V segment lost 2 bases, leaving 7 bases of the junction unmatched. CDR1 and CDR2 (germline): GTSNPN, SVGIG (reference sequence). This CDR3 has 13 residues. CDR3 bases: TGTGCCTGGAGTCCGGGACAGGAGAGCGGCTACACCTTC. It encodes CAWSPGQESGYTF.

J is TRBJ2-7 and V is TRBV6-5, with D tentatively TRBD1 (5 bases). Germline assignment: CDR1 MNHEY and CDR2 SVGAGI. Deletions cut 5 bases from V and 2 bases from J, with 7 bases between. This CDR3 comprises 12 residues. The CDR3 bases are TGTGCCAGCAGTACACAGGCCTACGAGCAGTACTTC. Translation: CASSTQAYEQYF.

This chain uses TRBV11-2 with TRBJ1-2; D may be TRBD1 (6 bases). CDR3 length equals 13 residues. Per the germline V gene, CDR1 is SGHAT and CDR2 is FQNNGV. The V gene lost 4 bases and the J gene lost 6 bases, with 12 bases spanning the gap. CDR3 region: CASSSPSGDGYTF. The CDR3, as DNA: TGTGCCAGCAGCTCCCCCTCAGGGGATGGCTACACCTTC.